The present TCR beta chain was sequenced within a study of cytomegalovirus exposure and HLA in healthy donors. Primers: 60 Vbeta forward and 13 Jbeta reverse. Some clones are missing from TCRdb's copy, which holds only in-frame ones; the method was immunoSEQ multiplex PCR. This sample has around 150,000 clones, with roughly 82% found just once. Trimming took off 2 bases at V and 0 bases at J, with 8 bases between the two ends. The CDR3 loop spans 15 amino acids. Germline V CDR1 and CDR2: SGHNT, YYREEE (reference sequence). The chain recombines TRBV5-4 with TRBJ2-2; no reliable D call. This TCR derives from a middle-aged man in good health and CMV-seropositive. The sample comprised PBMCs. This CDR3 reads CASSLVASNTGELFF. The CDR3 DNA sequence: TGTGCCAGCAGCTTAGTGGCTTCGAACACCGGGGAGCTGTTTTTT.